The text below deals with one TCR beta chain. This entry comes from a study of blood T cell repertoires in COVID-19. Trimming took 5 bases from V and 0 from J, leaving 10 bases between them. The CDR3 is 14 amino acids. In germline, CDR1 is LNHDA, CDR2 SQIVND (reference sequence). Sequenced by immunoSEQ multiplex PCR; TCRdb stores in-frame clones only, minus some. Altogether a few hundred thousand clones are present, 80% to 90% being singletons, with the ten largest covering 10%. The clonotype was recovered from a woman in her 70s with COVID-19, enrolled during active disease. This chain connects TRBV19 to TRBJ1-1, with a possible D match to TRBD1 (6 bases). The sequenced material came from peripheral blood. The CDR3 region has the DNA TGTGCCAGTAGTGCGGACAGACTGAACACTGAAGCTTTCTTT. Protein: CASSADRLNTEAFF.